The T cell receptor beta chain under discussion was sequenced for a study of CD8+CD57+ T cells in acquired aplastic anemia. At the level of the study: The average for DNA from sorted CD4+ and CD8+ cells was around 3.5 ug. The study's findings and limits: Common to patients and controls were twenty-nine CD8+ CDR3 sequences.

The CDR3 sequence is 14 residues long. Germline V lookup: CDR1 LGHDT, CDR2 YNNKEL (reference sequence). V gave up 3 bases and J gave up 2 bases; unmatched junction bases: 3. Previously, flow cytometry had revealed CD8+CD57+ cell expansion in the patients chosen for sequencing. All participating patients were living with severe acquired aplastic anemia. Among the patients, none had received any therapy at the time of blood sampling. This clonotype was seen a handful of times. Its specificity is unknown. Genomic DNA served as template for TCR beta VDJ and CDR3 profiling. In TCRdb, the reads were re-called with MiXCR into one record per CDR3 protein. The sample includes around 430,000 distinct CDR3 sequences, more than 25% of them seen just once.

The TCR sequence derives from a human donor with aplastic anemia. Input material: sorted CD4+, CD8+, or CD8+CD57+ T cells (not recorded which) from PBMCs. The chain has TRBV3-1 and TRBJ2-7, with 8 nucleotides matching TRBD1. The CDR3 DNA reads as TGTGCCAGCAGCCAGGGCAGGGGGCCCTACGAGCAGTACTTC. Translation gives CASSQGRGPYEQYF.